There are many counts of the clone carrying this TCR beta chain. Its target is not known. This entry comes from a study of spatial heterogeneity in lung cancer. Overall study: Counts of TCR transcripts in tumor regions correlated strongly with a matched bulk RNA-seq T cell module score. The study's findings and limits: The number of expanded tumor alpha and beta chains correlated with mutation number.

Every individual TCR cDNA molecule carried its own unique molecular identifier, which allowed correction of PCR and sequencing errors. TCRdb re-analysed the 5' RACE reads in MiXCR, keeping a single row per CDR3 protein. The repertoire has 10,000 to 15,000 distinct CDR3 sequences, around 6.6% of them found once; the top ten carry around 3.5%. Stated time point: sample taken at primary tumor resection. The approximately 77 donors had untreated early-stage non-small cell lung cancer. Unsorted whole RNA of tumor, nontumor lung or frozen PBMC was sequenced. Sequences were derived from lung tumor tissue, sampled at surgery. This clonotype originated in a female donor with early-stage non-small cell lung cancer.

CDR3 loop: CASTPSTGFSYNEQFF. The DNA for the CDR3 is TGTGCCAGCACCCCCTCGACAGGTTTCTCCTACAATGAGCAGTTCTTC. V is TRBV6-6 and J is TRBJ2-1; a weak D match, TRBD1 (6 bases). The germline CDR1 and CDR2 sequences are MNHNY and SVGAGI (reference sequence). Trimming stripped 7 bases from V and 0 bases from J, with 16 bases between. There are 16 residues in the CDR3.